This record concerns one TCR beta chain sequence. A single record per CDR3 protein comes from TCRdb applying MiXCR to the PCR reads. This sample has around 91,000 distinct CDR3 sequences, with 45% to 65% found just once. These data come from a study of CDR3 diversity in severe acne. The sample consisted of blood. The sequence came from a male donor in good health, without acne.

DNA for the CDR3: TGTGCCAGCAGTGCTAGGGCCTCTGGGGCCAACGTCCTGACTTTC. Amino acid sequence: CASSARASGANVLTF. The chain is built from TRBV2 and TRBJ2-6; no firm D call. This CDR3 comprises 15 residues. Per germline, CDR1 SNHLY and CDR2 FYNNEI. V was cut by 4 bases and J by 0 bases, with 7 bases left in between.